A selection of T cell receptor beta chains follows, all from one sample in a study of blood T cell repertoires in COVID-19. Measured with immunoSEQ multiplex PCR; TCRdb has only the in-frame clones, and not every one. The data contain roughly 79,000 clones, around 80% of them seen just once; the ten biggest clones take up approximately 7%. Sequenced material: peripheral blood. These TCRs come from a human donor in a cohort sampled during active COVID-19. Each CDR3 is given with its conserved first and last residue.

j_gene: TRBJ2-7; v_gene: TRBV7-2; CDR3aa: CASSSQFGGAPSYEQYF
j_gene: TRBJ2-7; v_gene: TRBV10-1; CDR3aa: CARPTYRVGGSFYEQYF
j_gene: TRBJ2-5; v_gene: TRBV6-5; CDR3aa: CASSAGGKQETQYF
j_gene: TRBJ2-7; v_gene: TRBV11-3; CDR3aa: CASSSTGVSDEQYF
j_gene: TRBJ2-7; v_gene: TRBV6-6; CDR3aa: CASSSDSYEQYF
j_gene: TRBJ1-5; v_gene: TRBV18; CDR3aa: CASSPGTGGVNSNQPQHF
j_gene: TRBJ1-2; v_gene: TRBV5-1; CDR3aa: CASSLGLDYGYTF
j_gene: TRBJ1-1; v_gene: TRBV29-1; CDR3aa: CSVQQGTSEAFF
j_gene: TRBJ2-7; v_gene: TRBV10-3; CDR3aa: CAIRDPSSGGEYEQYF
j_gene: TRBJ1-5; v_gene: TRBV10-3; CDR3aa: CAISDGAGISNQPQHF
j_gene: TRBJ2-3; v_gene: TRBV19; CDR3aa: CASSKTGSTDTQYF
j_gene: TRBJ2-3; v_gene: TRBV5-1; CDR3aa: CASGWTTALSTDTQYF
j_gene: TRBJ1-2; v_gene: TRBV12-2; CDR3aa: CASRPRDPGQGIGGNGYTF
j_gene: TRBJ1-6; v_gene: TRBV5-1; CDR3aa: CASSLEGNGNSPLHF
j_gene: TRBJ2-7; v_gene: TRBV7-8; CDR3aa: CASSYHLLYEQYF
j_gene: TRBJ2-3; v_gene: TRBV6-2/TRBV6-3; CDR3aa: CASSTGGRGLDTQYF